The 21 T cell receptor beta chains below were found in one sample sequenced in a study of T cells expressing NK-cell markers. With the 5' RACE reads reprocessed, TCRdb shows one record per CDR3 protein and no DNA. The ten most abundant clones cover around 10% of a sample with about 400,000 distinct CDR3 sequences. The sequenced material came from blood T cells: a sorted CD56 or NKG2C T cell subset, CD4+ or CD8+ T cells, or bulk PBMC T cells (not recorded which). The receptors shown here come from a woman aged 50 to 60 in good health.

V is TRBV25-1 and J is TRBJ2-5; the D call of TRBD1 rests on TCRdb alone, since no DNA is present to check it. This CDR3 comprises 15 residues. The V gene's germline CDR1 is MGHDK and CDR2 SYGVNS. The CDR3 is CASSHFGGLQETQYF.

The gene calls are TRBV20-1 and TRBJ2-3; TCRdb proposes TRBD2, but this gene call is untestable without DNA. This CDR3 is 16 amino acids long. Germline V gene sequence: CDR1 DFQATT, CDR2 SNEGSKA (reference sequence). CDR3 sequence reads: CSAREITSGRTDTQYF.

V and J are TRBV6-2 or TRBV6-3 and TRBJ2-1. This CDR3 comprises 11 residues. The germline V gene encodes CDR1 MNHEY and CDR2 SVGEGT. The chain's CDR3 is CASILLNEQFF.

The J gene is TRBJ2-3, the V gene TRBV5-8; the TRBD1 assignment by TCRdb is unverifiable without DNA. Germline lookup yields CDR1 SGHTS and CDR2 YDEGEE. This CDR3 spans 12 amino acids. The CDR3 loop is CASSLQGNTQYF.

J is TRBJ1-1 and V is TRBV5-1; the D call of TRBD1 rests on TCRdb alone, since no DNA is present to check it. The CDR3 runs to 15 residues. Germline CDR1 reads SGHRS; CDR2 reads YFSETQ. CDR3 sequence reads: CASSLVDRTNTEAFF.

The chain employs TRBV12-3 or TRBV12-4 and TRBJ2-1; there is no DNA to check the TCRdb D call of TRBD2. The CDR3 has 14 amino acids. This CDR3 reads CASLPQRVTNEQFF.

The J gene is TRBJ2-7, the V gene TRBV7-2; the TRBD1 assignment by TCRdb is unverifiable without DNA. The V gene's germline CDR1 is SGHTA and CDR2 FQGNSA. The CDR3 loop spans 14 amino acids. CDR3 protein: CASRFSGPPLEQYF.

The rearrangement uses TRBV12-5 and TRBJ2-1. The CDR3 length is 12 residues. From germline, CDR1 is LGHNT and CDR2 FRNRAP. CDR3 protein: CASGRSRNEQFF. Full variable domain (rest looked up from reference TRBV12-5 and TRBJ2-1): DARVTQTPRHKVTEMGQEVTMRCQPILGHNTVFWYRQTMMQGLELLAYFRNRAPLDDSGMPKDRFSAEMPDATLATLKIQPSEPRDSAVYFCASGRSRNEQFFGPGTRLTVL.

The chain uses TRBV2 and TRBJ2-4; TCRdb selects TRBD1, and the lack of DNA leaves this call unchecked. Germline assignment: CDR1 SNHLY and CDR2 FYNNEI. This CDR3 comprises 16 residues. CDR3 region: CASSETGQGGKNIQYF.

This chain uses TRBV19 with TRBJ1-1; TCRdb's D call of TRBD1 is untestable without DNA. Germline CDR1 and CDR2: LNHDA and SQIVND (reference sequence). CDR3 length: 17 amino acids. CDR3 protein: CASSRIPGISMNTEAFF.

V usage is TRBV5-6 and J usage is TRBJ2-1; TCRdb's D call, TRBD2, is unchecked because there is no DNA. CDR1 SGHDT and CDR2 YYEEEE come from the germline V gene. The CDR3 is made up of 19 amino acids. The CDR3 spells CASTFGLAGGHSSYNEQFF. The whole variable domain, filled in from reference TRBV5-6 and TRBJ2-1, reads DAGVTQSPTHLIKTRGQQVTLRCSPKSGHDTVSWYQQALGQGPQFIFQYYEEEERQRGNFPDRFSGHQFPNYSSELNVNALLLGDSALYLCASTFGLAGGHSSYNEQFFGPGTRLTVL.

The V gene is TRBV30, the J gene TRBJ1-5. Germline CDR1 GTSNPN, CDR2 SVGIG (reference sequence). CDR3 length: 13 amino acids. CDR3 sequence: CAWSVGGNQPQHF.

The rearrangement joins TRBV27 to TRBJ2-1; the TCRdb D gene call, TRBD1, has no DNA to confirm it. Looked up from germline, CDR1 is MNHEY and CDR2 is SMNVEV (reference sequence). The CDR3 length is 14 residues. The CDR3 loop is CASSPYPGPSEQFF.

J is TRBJ2-2 and V is TRBV11-3; there is no DNA to check the TCRdb D call of TRBD2. Germline loops: CDR1 SGHNT, CDR2 YENEEA. The CDR3 covers 15 residues. This CDR3 is CASSWRSQGPGELFF.

The chain employs TRBV27 and TRBJ1-3; TCRdb's D call, TRBD1, is unchecked because there is no DNA. The CDR3 length is 16 residues. From germline, CDR1 is MNHEY and CDR2 SMNVEV (reference sequence). The chain's CDR3 is CASSSRSTGVGNTIYF.

V gene TRBV28 combines with J gene TRBJ2-4. Germline-derived CDR1 and CDR2 are MDHEN and SYDVKM. The CDR3 consists of 15 residues. CDR3 region: CASSLLSAAKNIQYF. Based on the CDR3 plus reference TRBV28 and TRBJ2-4, the full variable domain is DVKVTQSSRYLVKRTGEKVFLECVQDMDHENMFWYRQDPGLGLRLIYFSYDVKMKEKGDIPEGYSVSREKKERFSLILESASTNQTSMYLCASSLLSAAKNIQYFGAGTRLSVL.

The chain employs TRBV10-1 and TRBJ2-3; TCRdb proposes TRBD2, but this gene call is untestable without DNA. CDR3 size: 16 residues. Germline CDR1 WNHNN, CDR2 SYGVQD (reference sequence). CDR3 protein: CASSDRLARGPDTQYF.

The V gene is TRBV10-2, the J gene TRBJ2-1; TCRdb reports TRBD2, a call that lacks DNA to check it against. Germline V CDR1 and CDR2: WSHSY, SAAADI. The CDR3 runs 12 residues. The CDR3 is CASSGGRNEQFF.

This chain connects TRBV27 to TRBJ1-2; TCRdb gives TRBD1 as the D gene, but with no DNA this cannot be confirmed. This CDR3 comprises 12 residues. From germline, CDR1 is MNHEY and CDR2 SMNVEV (reference sequence). CDR3 sequence reads: CASSPTGIGYTF.

The chain is built from TRBV14 and TRBJ2-5. CDR1 SGHDN and CDR2 FVKESK come from the germline V gene. The CDR3 loop spans 16 amino acids. CDR3 residues: CASSQDPWTAKETQYF.

The chain employs TRBV5-1 and TRBJ2-7. CDR1 and CDR2 from the germline V gene are SGHRS and YFSETQ. The CDR3 loop spans 13 amino acids. CDR3 amino acids: CASRHQGLHEQYF. The full variable domain, with the rest looked up from reference TRBV5-1 and TRBJ2-7, is KAGVTQTPRYLIKTRGQQVTLSCSPISGHRSVSWYQQTPGQGLQFLFEYFSETQRNKGNFPGRFSGRQFSNSRSEMNVSTLELGDSALYLCASRHQGLHEQYFGPGTRLTVT.